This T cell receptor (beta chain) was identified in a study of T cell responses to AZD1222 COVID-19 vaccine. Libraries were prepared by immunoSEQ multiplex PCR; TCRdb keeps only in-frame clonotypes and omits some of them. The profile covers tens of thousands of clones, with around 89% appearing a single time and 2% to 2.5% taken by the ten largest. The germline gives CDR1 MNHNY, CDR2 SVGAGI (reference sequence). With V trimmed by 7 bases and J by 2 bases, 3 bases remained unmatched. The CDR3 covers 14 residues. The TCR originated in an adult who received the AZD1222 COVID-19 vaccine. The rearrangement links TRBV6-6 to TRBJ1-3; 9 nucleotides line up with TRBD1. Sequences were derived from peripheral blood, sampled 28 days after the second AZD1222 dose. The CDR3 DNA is TGTGCCAGCAACCGACAGGGGGCTGGAAACACCATATATTTT. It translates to CASNRQGAGNTIYF.